These 11 T cell receptor beta chains came from one sample sequenced in a study of blood T cell repertoires in COVID-19 (dated by TCRdb to about 2020). Library method: the immunoSEQ multiplex PCR assay. The immuneACCESS repertoire file appears here via TCRdb, limited to in-frame rearrangements. These files lack a portion of the clones; in checked studies, under half of the deficit traces to unresolved V genes, and the cause of the others is not known. The sample has a few hundred thousand clones on record, approximately 86% of them singletons. The ten most abundant clones make up 3% to 3.5% of the sample. Sequences were obtained from peripheral blood. Receptors were obtained from a man aged 60 to 69 with acute or convalescent COVID-19.

This sequence joins TRBV5-8 and TRBJ1-1; D uncertain. Germline CDR1 SGHTS, CDR2 YDEGEE. V was clipped by 4 bases and J by 8 bases, with 12 bases between them. This CDR3 is built from 12 residues. The CDR3 DNA is TGTGCCAGCAGCATCATTCCGGGGGAAGCTTTCTTT. It specifies CASSIIPGEAFF.

The J gene is TRBJ1-1, the V gene TRBV30; the match to TRBD1 covers 8 bases. Germline V gives CDR1 GTSNPN, CDR2 SVGIG (reference sequence). J lost 5 bases, V lost 4 bases, and 12 bases had no gene match. The CDR3 covers 15 residues. The CDR3 reads CAWTDRELLGTEAFF. The CDR3 DNA reads TGTGCCTGGACGGACAGGGAACTTTTAGGAACTGAAGCTTTCTTT.

The V gene is TRBV3-1 (or the pseudogene TRBV3-2), the J gene TRBJ2-7; perhaps TRBD1 as D (5 bases). This CDR3 contains 16 residues. V lost 1 base, J lost 0 bases, and 13 bases lay in between. Per germline, CDR1 LGHDT and CDR2 YNNKEL (reference sequence). The CDR3 DNA is TGTGCCAGCAGCCAAGCAGGCAGGGCGAGCTCCTACGAGCAGTACTTC. Its translation is CASSQAGRASSYEQYF.

The chain links TRBV4-2 to TRBJ2-1, with 16 bases fitting TRBD2. Per germline, CDR1 LGHNA and CDR2 YNFKEQ. This CDR3 spans 17 amino acids. The V segment lost 3 bases and the J segment 7 bases; nucleotides outside the gene matches: 6. The CDR3 nucleotides read TGTGCCAGCAGCCAGTATGGGACTAGCGGGGGGGGAAATGAGCAGTTCTTC. Translated: CASSQYGTSGGGNEQFF.

The chain recombines TRBV28 with TRBJ2-1; 7 bases agree with TRBD2. CDR3 size: 14 residues. Germline loops: CDR1 MDHEN, CDR2 SYDVKM. V dropped 9 bases and J dropped 8; count of bases not matched to a gene: 13. The CDR3 is CASSPHPGGDEQFF. DNA for the CDR3: TGTGCCAGTAGTCCACACCCGGGGGGTGATGAGCAGTTCTTC.

The chain is built from TRBV4-1 and TRBJ2-2; perhaps TRBD1 as D (5 bases). Trimming took off 1 base at V and 4 bases at J, with 13 bases between the two ends. Germline assignment: CDR1 MGHRA and CDR2 YSYEKL. The CDR3 has 16 amino acids. The CDR3 here is CASSQVRAQGTGELFF. CDR3 sequence (DNA): TGCGCCAGCAGCCAAGTCCGGGCCCAGGGCACCGGGGAGCTGTTTTTT.

This chain joins TRBV3-1 (or the pseudogene TRBV3-2) and TRBJ2-1, with TRBD2 as a possible D gene (6 bases). V lost 0 bases to trimming and J lost 9 bases, with 9 bases between them. In germline, CDR1 is LGHDT, CDR2 YNNKEL (reference sequence). This CDR3 has 13 residues. The CDR3 sequence is CASSQETGGEQFF. In DNA form, the CDR3 reads TGTGCCAGCAGCCAAGAAACCGGGGGTGAGCAGTTCTTC.

This chain joins TRBV6-6 and TRBJ1-5; 9 bases are shared with TRBD1. The CDR3 length is 17 residues. Germline V gene data show CDR1 as MNHNY and CDR2 as SVGAGI (reference sequence). After removal of 5 bases from V and 0 bases from J, the junction contained 8 bases not matched to a gene. CDR3 amino acids: CASSRLGTGNSNQPQHF. The CDR3 DNA sequence: TGTGCCAGCAGTCGATTAGGGACAGGGAATAGCAATCAGCCCCAGCATTTT.

This chain links TRBV14 with TRBJ2-3; the match to TRBD2 covers 14 bases. The germline V gene has CDR1 SGHDN and CDR2 FVKESK. V dropped 1 base and J dropped 5; count of bases not matched to a gene: 5. The CDR3 sequence is 17 residues long. This chain's CDR3 is CASSQGLAGGPVDTQYF. The CDR3 DNA follows: TGTGCCAGCAGCCAAGGACTAGCGGGGGGGCCGGTAGATACGCAGTATTTT.

The rearrangement joins TRBV19 to TRBJ2-7; tentatively, D is TRBD2 (6 bases). This CDR3 region has 14 residues. The V end lost 1 base, the J end lost 5 bases, and 12 bases lay between the germline ends. CDR1 and CDR2 from the germline V gene are LNHDA and SQIVND (reference sequence). The CDR3 DNA sequence: TGTGCCAGTAGTATAGGGGCAGGGAGGAACGAGCAGTACTTC. Amino acid sequence: CASSIGAGRNEQYF.

The V gene is TRBV5-8, the J gene TRBJ1-1; 10 bases are shared with TRBD1. Germline V gives CDR1 SGHTS, CDR2 YDEGEE. V was pared by 9 bases and J by 7 bases, with 12 bases of the junction left unmatched. This CDR3 has 14 amino acids. The CDR3 nucleotides read TGTGCCACGAGTTGGGACAGGGGAAGGGGTGAAGCTTTCTTT. This codes for CATSWDRGRGEAFF. Full variable domain (outside the CDR3, taken from reference TRBV5-8 and TRBJ1-1): EAGVTQSPTHLIKTRGQQATLRCSPISGHTSVYWYQQALGLGLQFLLWYDEGEERNRGNFPPRFSGRQFPNYSSELNVNALELEDSALYLCATSWDRGRGEAFFGQGTRLTVV.